The entry that follows covers one T cell receptor beta chain sequence. This sample was included in a study of blood T cell repertoires in COVID-19. Across the whole study: Specimens from acute and convalescent COVID-19 originated in the United States, Italy and Spain. Sample material is recorded as cDNA or gDNA derived from T cells, B-cell-depleted T cells, or PBMCs.

Original processing methods: Estimated nucleated cell counts came from reference gene primer amplification. Some clones are missing from TCRdb's copy, which holds only in-frame ones; the method was immunoSEQ multiplex PCR. D and trimming come from the DNA, and the V and J calls and clone size come from that table. The sample yields 130,000 or so clones, 70% to 85% seen once. This receptor was identified in a woman aged 80 or over with acute or convalescent COVID-19. Sequenced material: peripheral blood.

The CDR3 loop is CASSQDKGDGTYNEQFF. CDR3 nucleotide sequence: TGCGCCAGCAGCCAAGATAAAGGGGATGGCACCTACAATGAGCAGTTCTTC. The chain carries TRBV4-3 and TRBJ2-1; maybe TRBD1 (5 bases). CDR1 is LGHNA and CDR2 is YSLEER in the germline V gene. The length of the CDR3 is 17 residues. The V gene lost 0 bases and the J gene lost 2 bases, with 14 bases spanning the gap.